These 8 T cell receptor beta chains share one sample of origin, sequenced in a study of OX40 agonist ivuxolimab in advanced cancers. Sequencing was performed with immunoSEQ multiplex PCR; in TCRdb, only in-frame clones are kept and a portion is missing. The sample holds tens of thousands of clones, 89% seen once. The input for sequencing was CD4+ or CD8+ T cells sorted from blood, taken in a trial of the OX40 agonist ivuxolimab. Every receptor here comes from an adult with an advanced solid tumor such as melanoma, head and neck, liver or kidney cancer.

V gene TRBV28 combines with J gene TRBJ1-4; D perhaps matches TRBD1 (6 bases). The ends were cut back, 6 bases at V and 7 bases at J, with 24 bases in the middle. Germline CDR1 reads MDHEN; CDR2 reads SYDVKM. The CDR3 contains 17 residues. In DNA form, the CDR3 reads TGTGCCAGCAGGACCCCCGCCCAGGGGACGGTGGGTGAAAAACTGTTTTTT. Amino acid sequence: CASRTPAQGTVGEKLFF.

The genes are TRBV28 and TRBJ2-1, with D unresolved. CDR3 size: 13 residues. Trimming stripped 5 bases from V and 12 bases from J, with 17 bases between. Germline-derived CDR1 and CDR2 are MDHEN and SYDVKM. In DNA, the CDR3 is TGTGCCAGCAGTCTAGAAATGGAGTATCGGCAGTTCTTC. Translation: CASSLEMEYRQFF.

The chain combines TRBV10-3 with TRBJ2-2; possible D gene TRBD1, 6 bases. Trimming removed 8 bases from V and 5 bases from J, with 15 bases in between. The germline V gene encodes CDR1 ENHRY and CDR2 SYGVKD. The CDR3 consists of 14 residues. The CDR3 DNA reads as TGTGCCATCCAAAGCCAGGGGTTAACCGGGGAGCTGTTTTTT. Translated, it gives CAIQSQGLTGELFF.

V and J are TRBV5-1 and TRBJ2-1; no clear D gene. Germline loops: CDR1 SGHRS, CDR2 YFSETQ. Trimming shortened V by 0 bases and J by 3 bases, and 7 bases separated the two germline ends. This CDR3 has 14 amino acids. For the CDR3, the DNA is TGCGCCAGCAGCTTGGACAGTTACTACAATGAGCAGTTCTTC. It translates to CASSLDSYYNEQFF.

The gene calls are TRBV7-9 and TRBJ1-2; 9 nucleotides match TRBD1. The V gene end was trimmed by 1 base and the J gene end by 4 bases; junction bases not matched to a gene: 13. CDR1 SEHNR and CDR2 FQNEAQ come from the germline V gene (reference sequence). The CDR3 covers 18 residues. The CDR3 bases are TGTGCCAGCAGCTTAGGATCGGGACAGGGTCCTCGGGGCTATGGCTACACCTTC. This sequence encodes CASSLGSGQGPRGYGYTF.

This clone was seen only once. The rearrangement links TRBV18 to TRBJ2-3, with 8 bases matching TRBD2. This CDR3 is built from 15 residues. The V gene end was trimmed by 8 bases and the J gene end by 13 bases; junction bases not matched to a gene: 20. CDR1 is KGHSH and CDR2 is LQKENI in the germline V gene. Here the CDR3 reads CASRPGGGHAGAKYF. The CDR3 DNA is TGTGCCAGCCGGCCGGGCGGGGGGCACGCGGGAGCGAAGTATTTT.

The chain combines TRBV7-2 with TRBJ2-5; no clear D gene. V lost 6 bases and J lost 5, with 22 bases in between. The CDR3 length is 16 residues. Germline V gene sequence: CDR1 SGHTA, CDR2 FQGNSA. The CDR3 reads CASRTTLLGARETQYF. CDR3 in DNA: TGTGCCAGCAGGACCACACTGCTCGGAGCACGGGAGACCCAGTACTTC. Full variable domain (remainder filled in from reference TRBV7-2 and TRBJ2-5): GAGVSQSPSNKVTEKGKDVELRCDPISGHTALYWYRQSLGQGLEFLIYFQGNSAPDKSGLPSDRFSAERTGGSVSTLTIQRTQQEDSAVYLCASRTTLLGARETQYFGPGTRLLVL.

J is TRBJ2-3 and V is TRBV5-1, with TRBD2 as a possible D gene (5 bases). Germline CDR1 SGHRS, CDR2 YFSETQ. Trimming shortened V by 0 bases and J by 7 bases, and 9 bases separated the two germline ends. The CDR3 runs 13 residues. CDR3: CASSLGGRNTQYF. CDR3 bases: TGCGCCAGCAGCTTGGGAGGGCGTAATACGCAGTATTTT.